This note documents a single T cell receptor (beta chain) sequence. The CDR3 totals 16 residues. The germline V gene encodes CDR1 SGHDT and CDR2 YYEEEE. The junction had 14 bases not matched to a gene; V was cut back by 2 bases and J by 9 bases. These data come from a study of blood T cell repertoires in COVID-19. Assay used: immunoSEQ multiplex PCR; TCRdb lists only in-frame clones, some missing. The data show more than 300,000 clones, around 86% seen once. The sequence was collected from a woman aged 50 to 65 with COVID-19, enrolled during active disease. V usage is TRBV5-6 and J usage is TRBJ2-1; TRBD2 matches 7 bases. Specimen: peripheral blood. The DNA for the CDR3 is TGTGCCAGCAGCTTACCTGGCGGGAGAGTCTCGTCTGAGCAGTTCTTC. Its protein product is CASSLPGGRVSSEQFF.